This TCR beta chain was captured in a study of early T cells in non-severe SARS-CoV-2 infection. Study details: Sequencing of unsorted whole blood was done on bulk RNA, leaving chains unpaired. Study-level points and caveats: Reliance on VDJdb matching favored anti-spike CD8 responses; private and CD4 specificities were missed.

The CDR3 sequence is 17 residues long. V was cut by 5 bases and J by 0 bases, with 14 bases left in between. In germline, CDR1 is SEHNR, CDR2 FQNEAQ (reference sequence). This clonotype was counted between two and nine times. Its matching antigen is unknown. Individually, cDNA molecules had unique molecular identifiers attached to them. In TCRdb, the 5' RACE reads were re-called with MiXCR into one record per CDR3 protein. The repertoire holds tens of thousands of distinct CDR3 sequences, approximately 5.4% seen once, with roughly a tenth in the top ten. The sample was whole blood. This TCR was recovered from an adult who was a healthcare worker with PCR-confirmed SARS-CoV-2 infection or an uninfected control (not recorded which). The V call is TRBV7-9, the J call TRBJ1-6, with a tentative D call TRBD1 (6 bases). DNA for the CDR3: TGTGCCAGCAGCCAGGACAGCCCGAGCTCCTATAATTCACCCCTCCACTTT. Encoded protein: CASSQDSPSSYNSPLHF.